This T cell receptor (beta chain) was found in a study of shared clonotypes between healthy human individuals. Concerning this clone itself: As yet, its antigen is unknown.

CDR1 SGDLS and CDR2 YYNGEE come from the germline V gene. This CDR3 is built from 15 residues. Trimming cost V 3 bases and J 4 bases, with 16 bases left between them. The method was immunoSEQ multiplex PCR; TCRdb's version includes in-frame clones alone and lacks a portion of them. The sample holds about 2.3 million clones, 85% to 95% seen once. Study outcomes and limitations: Shared clonotypes across all four donors exceeded non-shared ones in generation probability.

The receptor's source is a man in his late teens or twenties in good health. Some clones in this sample may be carry-over from other donors' samples. Sequencing used naive CD4+ T cells from PBMCs. Subset of the sample: CD45RA+ positively selected. The J gene is TRBJ2-5, the V gene TRBV9; D is perhaps TRBD1 (5 bases). The CDR3 here is CASSASPGWGETQYF. The CDR3, as DNA: TGTGCCAGCAGCGCCTCCCCAGGGTGGGGAGAGACCCAGTACTTC.